What follows are 21 T cell receptor beta chains derived from one specimen sequenced in a study of T cell responses to AZD1222 COVID-19 vaccine. This table comes from immunoSEQ multiplex PCR, and its TCRdb copy is limited to in-frame clones, with some not included. Of approximately 150,000 clones in the sample, 85% to 95% were seen once. The material sequenced was peripheral blood, taken on day 0 of AZD1222 vaccination. The origin of the receptors is an adult in good health.

This clone has more than one count but fewer than ten. The V gene is TRBV7-9, the J gene TRBJ2-1, with 7 bases fitting TRBD2. The V segment lost 0 bases and the J segment 3 bases; nucleotides outside the gene matches: 8. Germline V gene data show CDR1 as SEHNR and CDR2 as FQNEAQ (reference sequence). The CDR3 totals 17 residues. The CDR3 bases are TGTGCCAGCAGCTTAGCGCGGGAGCAGCGGGGCTACAATGAGCAGTTCTTC. Translated: CASSLAREQRGYNEQFF.

The chain uses TRBV18 and TRBJ1-1, with a tentative D call TRBD1 (5 bases). Trimming cost V 1 base and J 1 base, with 10 bases left between them. This CDR3 has 15 amino acids. Germline V lookup: CDR1 KGHSH, CDR2 LQKENI. The CDR3 DNA sequence: TGTGCCAGCTCACCACAGGGGACGGGGAACACTGAAGCTTTCTTT. It encodes CASSPQGTGNTEAFF.

The chain recombines TRBV5-1 with TRBJ1-6; the D is unclear. This CDR3 region has 16 residues. Germline V gene sequence: CDR1 SGHRS, CDR2 YFSETQ. V gave up 4 bases and J gave up 4 bases, with 15 bases separating them. CDR3 in amino acids: CASSEIGSRYNSPLHF. The CDR3 region has the DNA TGCGCCAGCAGCGAGATCGGGTCTAGGTATAATTCACCCCTCCACTTT.

This chain links TRBV27 with TRBJ1-1; 9 bases map to TRBD1. The CDR3 covers 16 residues. The germline V gene encodes CDR1 MNHEY and CDR2 SMNVEV (reference sequence). With 6 bases clipped from V and 0 bases from J, the junction kept 8 bases outside the gene matches. CDR3 protein: CASRASQGALNTEAFF. Here the CDR3 DNA reads TGTGCCAGCAGAGCGTCACAGGGGGCCCTGAACACTGAAGCTTTCTTT.

The chain uses TRBV4-3 and TRBJ1-1, with D possibly matching TRBD1 (6 bases). V dropped 0 bases and J dropped 10 bases, with 9 bases sitting between them. This CDR3 has 12 amino acids. CDR1 is LGHNA, CDR2 YSLEER, per germline. In DNA, the CDR3 is TGCGCCAGCAGCCAAGACACAGGGAGAGCTTTCTTT. This sequence encodes CASSQDTGRAFF.

The chain carries TRBV5-1 and TRBJ1-1; D is unclear. The CDR3 is 16 residues long. In germline, CDR1 is SGHRS, CDR2 YFSETQ. The ends were cut back, 5 bases at V and 3 bases at J, with 20 bases in the middle. Here the CDR3 reads CASRPHLWGGDTEAFF. The CDR3 DNA is TGCGCCAGCAGACCACATCTTTGGGGTGGTGACACTGAAGCTTTCTTT. The full variable domain, completed using reference TRBV5-1 and TRBJ1-1, is KAGVTQTPRYLIKTRGQQVTLSCSPISGHRSVSWYQQTPGQGLQFLFEYFSETQRNKGNFPGRFSGRQFSNSRSEMNVSTLELGDSALYLCASRPHLWGGDTEAFFGQGTRLTVV.

The chain employs TRBV28 and TRBJ1-6, with D uncertain. Germline CDR1 reads MDHEN; CDR2 reads SYDVKM. The V and J ends lost 10 bases and 3 bases respectively, with 10 bases between them. The CDR3 runs 13 residues. CDR3 DNA sequence: TGTGCCACCGTCAACCTCTATAATTCACCCCTCCACTTT. It translates to CATVNLYNSPLHF.

The rearrangement joins TRBV6-5 to TRBJ2-7; 7 positions match TRBD2. V dropped 2 bases and J dropped 9; count of bases not matched to a gene: 7. Germline V gives CDR1 MNHEY, CDR2 SVGAGI. CDR3 size: 13 residues. The CDR3 nucleotides are TGTGCCAGCAGTTACGGCCCTTCGGGGGGGCAGTACTTC. Translating gives CASSYGPSGGQYF.

V and J are TRBV19 and TRBJ2-5, with D perhaps matching TRBD1 or TRBD2 (5 bases each). CDR1 and CDR2 from the germline V gene are LNHDA and SQIVND (reference sequence). The CDR3 consists of 12 residues. V lost 7 bases and J 5 bases, leaving 11 bases between the germline ends. The CDR3 is CASKEGSETQYF. In nucleotides, the CDR3 is TGTGCCAGTAAAGAGGGGAGCGAGACCCAGTACTTC.

This chain connects TRBV29-1 to TRBJ1-1; D ambiguous. Trimming removed 4 bases from V and 3 bases from J, with 9 bases in between. The CDR3 length is 12 residues. Germline loops: CDR1 SQVTM, CDR2 ANQGSEA. The CDR3 coding sequence is TGCAGCGTTGGTTGGGATTACACTGAAGCTTTCTTT. Translating it yields CSVGWDYTEAFF.

The gene calls are TRBV2 and TRBJ2-2; TRBD1 might be the D (6 bases). This CDR3 contains 14 residues. The germline V gene has CDR1 SNHLY and CDR2 FYNNEI. Trimming pared 8 bases from V and 6 bases from J, leaving 16 bases between. CDR3 DNA: TGTGCCAGCTCCACAGGGTCCCCCCCCGGGGAGCTGTTTTTT. It translates to CASSTGSPPGELFF.

This chain joins TRBV15 and TRBJ1-1; TRBD1 matches at 7 bases. Per the germline V gene, CDR1 is LNHNV and CDR2 is YYDKDF (reference sequence). The CDR3 totals 17 residues. The ends lost 0 bases at V and 0 bases at J; junction bases unmatched: 7. The CDR3 sequence is CATSRDVAGGLNTEAFF. Written as DNA, the CDR3 is TGTGCCACCAGCAGAGATGTGGCAGGGGGTTTGAACACTGAAGCTTTCTTT.

The J gene is TRBJ2-7, the V gene TRBV10-3; D may correspond to TRBD1 or TRBD2 (5 bases each). V lost 6 bases and J lost 0, with 12 bases in between. Germline V gene data show CDR1 as ENHRY and CDR2 as SYGVKD. This CDR3 has 14 amino acids. This CDR3 reads CAIRVAGTSYEQYF. The CDR3 coding sequence is TGTGCCATCAGGGTAGCTGGGACCTCCTACGAGCAGTACTTC.

This chain connects TRBV19 to TRBJ1-4, with D possibly TRBD1 on 5 matching bases. The CDR3 spans 18 residues. The V gene lost 5 bases and the J gene lost 3 bases, with 22 bases spanning the gap. Germline CDR1 LNHDA, CDR2 SQIVND (reference sequence). CDR3 nucleotide sequence: TGTGCCAGTAGTCCCCCCTATGGGAGGGGTACGGCTAATGAAAAACTGTTTTTT. It encodes CASSPPYGRGTANEKLFF.

V gene TRBV6-4 combines with J gene TRBJ1-5; D is undetermined. The CDR3 loop spans 13 amino acids. Germline-derived CDR1 and CDR2 are MRHNA and SNTAGT. V lost 6 bases and J 0 bases, leaving 6 bases between the germline ends. The CDR3 DNA reads as TGTGCCAGCAGCCAGGATAGCAATCAGCCCCAGCATTTT. Translated, it gives CASSQDSNQPQHF.

The chain couples TRBV6-1 to TRBJ1-3; D remains unclear. This CDR3 is 14 amino acids long. CDR1 is MNHNS and CDR2 is SASEGT in the germline V gene. V was clipped by 1 base and J by 4 bases, with 8 bases between them. The CDR3 sequence: CASSEEALGNTIYF. The CDR3 DNA reads as TGTGCCAGCAGTGAAGAGGCCTTAGGAAACACCATATATTTT.

The chain couples TRBV9 to TRBJ2-1; either TRBD1 or TRBD2 may supply D (6 bases each). Germline CDR1 is SGDLS and CDR2 is YYNGEE. The V and J ends lost 2 bases and 8 bases respectively, with 14 bases between them. This CDR3 is 14 amino acids long. The CDR3 nucleotides are TGTGCCAGCAGCGTCGGACAGCCGGGGGATGAGCAGTTCTTC. Protein: CASSVGQPGDEQFF.

This chain uses TRBV7-2 with TRBJ1-6; 10 bases align to TRBD1. Trimming cost V 3 bases and J 7 bases; bases outside gene matches: 0. The CDR3 consists of 14 residues. Germline V gene data show CDR1 as SGHTA and CDR2 as FQGNSA. Here the CDR3 DNA reads TGTGCCAGCAGCTTGGACAGGGGGAATTCACCCCTCCACTTT. As protein: CASSLDRGNSPLHF.

The rearrangement joins TRBV5-5 to TRBJ1-5; D gene ambiguous. V lost 0 bases and J lost 0, with 13 bases in between. CDR1 is SGHKS and CDR2 is YYEKEE in the germline V gene (reference sequence). The CDR3 contains 17 residues. The CDR3 sequence: CASSLVGSPYSNQPQHF. The DNA of the CDR3 is TGTGCCAGCAGCTTGGTGGGCAGCCCGTATAGCAATCAGCCCCAGCATTTT.

The V call is TRBV19, the J call TRBJ2-1; D may be TRBD2 (6 bases). CDR1 and CDR2 (germline): LNHDA, SQIVND (reference sequence). This CDR3 is built from 16 residues. V shed 2 bases and J shed 1 base, with 12 bases lying between them. The CDR3 loop is CASSISLATSYNEQFF. DNA of the CDR3: TGTGCCAGTAGTATAAGCCTAGCGACGTCCTACAATGAGCAGTTCTTC.

The chain uses TRBV12-3 or TRBV12-4 and TRBJ1-3, with no clear D. V gave up 9 bases and J gave up 0 bases, with 9 bases separating them. The CDR3 consists of 13 residues. The CDR3 is CARFVGSGNTIYF. Here the CDR3 DNA reads TGTGCCAGGTTCGTCGGCTCTGGAAACACCATATATTTT.